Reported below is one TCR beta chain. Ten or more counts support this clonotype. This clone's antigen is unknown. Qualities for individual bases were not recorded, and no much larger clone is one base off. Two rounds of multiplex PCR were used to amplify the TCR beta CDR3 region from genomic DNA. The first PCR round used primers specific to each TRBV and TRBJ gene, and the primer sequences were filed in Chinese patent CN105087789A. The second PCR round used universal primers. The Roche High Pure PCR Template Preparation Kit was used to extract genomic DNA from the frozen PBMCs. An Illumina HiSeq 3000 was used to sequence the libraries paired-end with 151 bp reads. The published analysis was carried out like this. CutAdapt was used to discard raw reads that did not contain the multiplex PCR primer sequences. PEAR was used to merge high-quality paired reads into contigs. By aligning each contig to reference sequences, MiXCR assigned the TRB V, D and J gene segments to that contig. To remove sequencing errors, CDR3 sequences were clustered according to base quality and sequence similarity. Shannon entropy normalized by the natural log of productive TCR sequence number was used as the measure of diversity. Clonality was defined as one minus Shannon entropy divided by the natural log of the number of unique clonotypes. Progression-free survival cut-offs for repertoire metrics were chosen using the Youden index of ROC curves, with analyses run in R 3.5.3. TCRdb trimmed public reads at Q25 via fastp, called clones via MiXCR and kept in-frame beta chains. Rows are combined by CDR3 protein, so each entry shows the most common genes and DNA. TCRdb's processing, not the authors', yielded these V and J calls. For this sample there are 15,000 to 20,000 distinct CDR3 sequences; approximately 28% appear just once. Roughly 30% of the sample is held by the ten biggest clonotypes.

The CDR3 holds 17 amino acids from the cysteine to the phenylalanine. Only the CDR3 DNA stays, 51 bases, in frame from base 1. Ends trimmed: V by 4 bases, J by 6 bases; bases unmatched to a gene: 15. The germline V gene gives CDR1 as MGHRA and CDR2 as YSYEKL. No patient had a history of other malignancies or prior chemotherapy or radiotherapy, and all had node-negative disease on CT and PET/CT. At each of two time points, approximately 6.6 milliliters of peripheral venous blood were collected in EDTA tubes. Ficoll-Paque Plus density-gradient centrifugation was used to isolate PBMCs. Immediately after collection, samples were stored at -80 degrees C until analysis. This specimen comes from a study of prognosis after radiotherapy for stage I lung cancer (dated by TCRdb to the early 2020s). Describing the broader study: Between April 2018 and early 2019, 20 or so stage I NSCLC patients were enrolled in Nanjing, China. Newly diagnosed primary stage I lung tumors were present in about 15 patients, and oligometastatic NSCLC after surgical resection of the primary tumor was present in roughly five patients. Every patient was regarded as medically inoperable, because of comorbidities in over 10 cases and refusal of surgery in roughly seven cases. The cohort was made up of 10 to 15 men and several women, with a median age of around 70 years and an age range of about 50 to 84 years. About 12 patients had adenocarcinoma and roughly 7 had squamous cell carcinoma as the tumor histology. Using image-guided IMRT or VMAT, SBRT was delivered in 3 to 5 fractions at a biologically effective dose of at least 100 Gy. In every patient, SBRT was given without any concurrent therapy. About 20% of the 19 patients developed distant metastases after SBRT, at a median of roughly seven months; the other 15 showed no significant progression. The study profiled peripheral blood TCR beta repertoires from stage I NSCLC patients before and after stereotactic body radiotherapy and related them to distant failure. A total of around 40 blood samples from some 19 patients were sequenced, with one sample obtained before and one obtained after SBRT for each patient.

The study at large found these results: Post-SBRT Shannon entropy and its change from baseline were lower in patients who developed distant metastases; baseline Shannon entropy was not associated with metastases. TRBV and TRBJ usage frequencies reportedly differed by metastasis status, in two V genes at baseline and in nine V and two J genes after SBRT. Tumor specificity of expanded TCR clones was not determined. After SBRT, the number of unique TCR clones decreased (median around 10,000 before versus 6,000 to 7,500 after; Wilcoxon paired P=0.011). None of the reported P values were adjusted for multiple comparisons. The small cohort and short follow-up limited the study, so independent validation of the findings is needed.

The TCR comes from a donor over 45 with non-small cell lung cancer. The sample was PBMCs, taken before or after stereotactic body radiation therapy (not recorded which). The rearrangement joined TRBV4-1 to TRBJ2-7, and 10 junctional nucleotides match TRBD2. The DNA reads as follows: TGCGCCAGCAGCCCTCAGCGGGAGGGCCTTTATAGAGCCGAGCAGTACTTC. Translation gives CASSPQREGLYRAEQYF.